What follows are 24 T cell receptor beta chains derived from one specimen sequenced in a study of cytomegalovirus exposure and HLA in healthy donors. Primers: 60 Vbeta forward and 13 Jbeta reverse. Produced via immunoSEQ multiplex PCR; TCRdb's table is partial and in-frame only. The table records some 190,000 clones, about 82% of them present only once. Sequenced sample: PBMCs. The receptors were gathered from a woman aged 25-40 years in good health and CMV-seronegative.

About this clone itself: Its ends do not fully match the called genes, so a read error is possible. The V and J genes are TRBV27 and TRBJ2-7; D uncertain. From germline, CDR1 is MNHEY and CDR2 SMNVEV (reference sequence). CDR3 length: 12 amino acids. The CDR3 DNA follows: TGTGCCAGCAGTCGAAGCTCCTACGAGCGGTACTTC. It translates to CASSRSSYERYF.

V is TRBV18 and J is TRBJ1-1; TRBD1 agrees at 7 bases. The germline V gene encodes CDR1 KGHSH and CDR2 LQKENI. The CDR3 loop spans 14 amino acids. The ends lost 3 bases at V and 3 bases at J; junction bases unmatched: 4. CDR3 sequence: CASSPTGADTEAFF. CDR3 nucleotides: TGTGCCAGCTCACCCACAGGGGCGGACACTGAAGCTTTCTTT. Filled out from reference TRBV18 and TRBJ1-1, the complete variable domain reads NAGVMQNPRHLVRRRGQEARLRCSPMKGHSHVYWYRQLPEEGLKFMVYLQKENIIDESGMPKERFSAEFPKEGPSILRIQQVVRGDSAAYFCASSPTGADTEAFFGQGTRLTVV.

To note about this clone: Additional DNA sequences in this sample encode the identical CDR3. The rearrangement links TRBV7-2 to TRBJ2-5; 10 bases are a match to TRBD2. Germline-derived CDR1 and CDR2 are SGHTA and FQGNSA. Trimming at V came to 3 bases and at J to 4 bases, leaving 5 bases not matched to a gene. The CDR3 covers 15 residues. The DNA of the CDR3 is TGTGCCAGCAGCTTCCAGCGGGGGGGCGGAGAGACCCAGTACTTC. Encoded protein: CASSFQRGGGETQYF.

The chain joins TRBV19 to TRBJ2-7, with 8 nucleotides matching TRBD1. V shed 8 bases, J shed 2 bases, and the junction held 5 bases outside the gene matches. The CDR3 extends over 13 amino acids. Germline CDR1 LNHDA, CDR2 SQIVND (reference sequence). DNA for the CDR3: TGTGCCAGTCGACAGGGGCTGGCCTACGAGCAGTACTTC. Its translation is CASRQGLAYEQYF.

This clone was found a few times. The chain combines TRBV2 with TRBJ1-1; 10 nucleotides align to TRBD1. This CDR3 has 14 amino acids. CDR1 SNHLY and CDR2 FYNNEI come from the germline V gene. V trimming: 3 bases; J trimming: 5 bases; junction bases outside the gene matches: 3. The chain's CDR3 is CASSEDRGGTEAFF. Here the CDR3 DNA reads TGTGCCAGCAGTGAGGACAGGGGGGGGACTGAAGCTTTCTTT.

V usage is TRBV2 and J usage is TRBJ2-2; tentatively, D is TRBD1 (6 bases). Per the germline V gene, CDR1 is SNHLY and CDR2 is FYNNEI. This CDR3 is built from 14 residues. Between the trimmed V and J ends, which lost 2 bases and 5 bases, there was a span of 9 bases. The CDR3 DNA follows: TGTGCCAGCAGTGAACCCAGGGGAACCGGGGAGCTGTTTTTT. The encoded protein is CASSEPRGTGELFF. Variable domain in full (rest from reference TRBV2 and TRBJ2-2): EPEVTQTPSHQVTQMGQEVILRCVPISNHLYFYWYRQILGQKVEFLVSFYNNEISEKSEIFDDQFSVERPDGSNFTLKIRSTKLEDSAMYFCASSEPRGTGELFFGEGSRLTVL.

In its sample, this clone was seen once. The chain uses TRBV5-4 and TRBJ2-2, with 9 bases aligning to TRBD1. In germline, CDR1 is SGHNT, CDR2 YYREEE (reference sequence). The CDR3 has 16 residues. V shed 4 bases, J shed 4 bases, and the junction held 8 bases outside the gene matches. For the CDR3, the DNA is TGTGCCAGCAGCCCCCGGACGGGACAGGGCACCGGGGAGCTGTTTTTT. This translates into CASSPRTGQGTGELFF.

This clone turned up a few times. The V call is TRBV9, the J call TRBJ1-2; 7 bases agree with TRBD1. After removal of 3 bases from V and 3 bases from J, the junction contained 5 bases not matched to a gene. The CDR3 loop spans 14 amino acids. The germline V gene has CDR1 SGDLS and CDR2 YYNGEE. The CDR3 coding sequence is TGTGCCAGCAGCGCCTGGACAGGTCACTATGGCTACACCTTC. Protein: CASSAWTGHYGYTF.

This chain joins TRBV6-5 and TRBJ1-1; D is uncertain. The germline CDR1 and CDR2 sequences are MNHEY and SVGAGI. The CDR3 extends over 12 amino acids. Deletions cut 9 bases from V and 4 bases from J, with 12 bases between. The CDR3 spells CASSGGSTEAFF. CDR3 DNA: TGTGCCAGTTCCGGAGGGAGCACTGAAGCTTTCTTT.

V usage is TRBV4-2 and J usage is TRBJ1-4; possible D gene TRBD1, 5 bases. Trimming cost V 0 bases and J 6 bases, with 14 bases left between them. The CDR3 extends over 16 amino acids. The germline V gene encodes CDR1 LGHNA and CDR2 YNFKEQ. CDR3 protein: CASSQDLFRADEKLFF. The CDR3 DNA sequence: TGTGCCAGCAGCCAAGATCTGTTCAGGGCCGATGAAAAACTGTTTTTT.

This sequence joins TRBV5-5 and TRBJ1-4; D is perhaps TRBD1 (5 bases). The length of the CDR3 is 16 residues. The V gene's germline CDR1 is SGHKS and CDR2 YYEKEE (reference sequence). The V end lost 4 bases, the J end lost 7 bases, and 20 bases lay between the germline ends. The CDR3 DNA reads as TGTGCCAGCAGCCGGGGGATGGAGGGGAGAGTTGAAAAACTGTTTTTT. Residues: CASSRGMEGRVEKLFF.

V and J are TRBV30 and TRBJ1-6; tentative D call: TRBD1 (5 bases). Trimming pared 0 bases from V and 7 bases from J, leaving 19 bases between. This CDR3 is 17 amino acids long. Looked up from germline, CDR1 is GTSNPN and CDR2 is SVGIG (reference sequence). CDR3 coding DNA: TGTGCCTGGAGTGTGGCACGGATGATCGGGGGAAATTCACCCCTCCACTTT. Amino acids: CAWSVARMIGGNSPLHF.

The CDR3 loop is CASMVGAGQPQHF. The DNA for the CDR3 is TGTGCCAGCATGGTGGGAGCGGGTCAGCCCCAGCATTTT. The rearrangement links TRBV2 to TRBJ1-5, with D unresolved. The germline V gene has CDR1 SNHLY and CDR2 FYNNEI. Trimming took 7 bases from V and 6 from J, leaving 13 bases between them. The CDR3 totals 13 residues. Looking up the rest from reference TRBV2 and TRBJ1-5 gives the full variable domain: EPEVTQTPSHQVTQMGQEVILRCVPISNHLYFYWYRQILGQKVEFLVSFYNNEISEKSEIFDDQFSVERPDGSNFTLKIRSTKLEDSAMYFCASMVGAGQPQHFGDGTRLSIL.

This rearrangement joins TRBV5-1 to TRBJ2-3; the match to TRBD2 covers 10 bases. Trimming took 0 bases from V and 3 from J; bases not matched to a gene: 13. Looked up from germline, CDR1 is SGHRS and CDR2 is YFSETQ. The CDR3 sequence is 19 residues long. The CDR3 sequence is CASSLVGLLAGGQTDTQYF. The CDR3 DNA reads TGCGCCAGCAGCTTGGTTGGGTTGTTAGCGGGGGGCCAAACAGATACGCAGTATTTT.

The rearrangement uses TRBV27 and TRBJ2-3, with D possibly being TRBD1 (6 bases). The CDR3 covers 16 residues. Germline CDR1 and CDR2: MNHEY and SMNVEV (reference sequence). V lost 2 bases to trimming and J lost 2 bases, with 14 bases between them. CDR3 protein: CASSLVGAGYTDTQYF. The CDR3, as DNA: TGTGCCAGCAGTTTAGTGGGGGCCGGGTACACAGATACGCAGTATTTT.

The chain has TRBV10-2 and TRBJ1-3; possibly TRBD1 for D (6 bases). V lost 0 bases and J lost 2, with 11 bases in between. Per germline, CDR1 WSHSY and CDR2 SAAADI. The CDR3 has 16 residues. The CDR3 DNA follows: TGCGCCAGCAGTGAGTCCTGGGGGGGGCCTGGAAACACCATATATTTT. Protein sequence: CASSESWGGPGNTIYF.

This chain connects TRBV14 to TRBJ1-1, with 10 bases that match TRBD1. Germline CDR1 reads SGHDN; CDR2 reads FVKESK. The CDR3 contains 15 residues. V gave up 4 bases and J gave up 3 bases; unmatched junction bases: 5. CDR3 bases: TGTGCCAGCAGCCTACGGACAGGGGGGCACACTGAAGCTTTCTTT. Translated: CASSLRTGGHTEAFF.

The gene calls are TRBV11-2 and TRBJ1-5, with TRBD1 as a possible D gene (6 bases). This CDR3 is built from 15 residues. Deletions cut 0 bases from V and 11 bases from J, with 17 bases between. Germline CDR1 is SGHAT and CDR2 is FQNNGV. Written as DNA, the CDR3 is TGTGCCAGCAGCTTAGATGGTAAAGGGGGGGATTCCCAGCATTTT. This codes for CASSLDGKGGDSQHF. Full variable domain (missing parts from reference TRBV11-2 and TRBJ1-5): EAGVAQSPRYKIIEKRQSVAFWCNPISGHATLYWYQQILGQGPKLLIQFQNNGVVDDSQLPKDRFSAERLKGVDSTLKIQPAKLEDSAVYLCASSLDGKGGDSQHFGDGTRLSIL.

This clone showed up just a few times. The V gene is TRBV19, the J gene TRBJ2-3; 7 bases map to TRBD2. Germline lookup yields CDR1 LNHDA and CDR2 SQIVND (reference sequence). The V and J ends lost 4 bases and 4 bases, in that order; junction bases with no gene match: 5. The CDR3 is 14 residues long. CDR3 loop: CASSTTRGADTQYF. The CDR3 DNA reads as TGTGCCAGTAGTACGACCCGGGGGGCAGATACGCAGTATTTT.

The chain is built from TRBV12-5 and TRBJ1-1; D gene uncertain. The germline gives CDR1 LGHNT, CDR2 FRNRAP. The CDR3 extends over 14 amino acids. V lost 4 bases, J lost 4 bases, and 13 bases lay in between. The CDR3: CASGSHLPSTEAFF. DNA of the CDR3: TGTGCTAGTGGTTCCCACCTTCCGAGCACTGAAGCTTTCTTT.

The CDR3 here is CASSAPGTGGGLGQFF. The CDR3 bases are TGTGCCAGCAGCGCACCGGGCACTGGGGGGGGTCTAGGGCAGTTCTTC. This chain joins TRBV9 and TRBJ2-1; 7 bases are shared with TRBD2. Per the germline V gene, CDR1 is SGDLS and CDR2 is YYNGEE. V gave up 3 bases and J gave up 12 bases; unmatched junction bases: 18. This CDR3 region has 16 residues.

V is TRBV6-4 and J is TRBJ2-1, with 7 bases that match TRBD2. Germline values: CDR1 MRHNA, CDR2 SNTAGT. The CDR3 runs to 16 residues. V shed 0 bases, J shed 8 bases, and the junction held 10 bases outside the gene matches. In DNA, the CDR3 is TGTGCCAGCAGTGACTCGGCGGCAGGGACTACGGATGAGCAGTTCTTC. Encoded protein: CASSDSAAGTTDEQFF.

The J gene is TRBJ1-2, the V gene TRBV7-2; D gene ambiguous. Germline values: CDR1 SGHTA, CDR2 FQGNSA. The ends were cut back, 4 bases at V and 8 bases at J, with 14 bases in the middle. This CDR3 region has 13 residues. The CDR3 loop reads CASSSTRREGYTF. The DNA for the CDR3 is TGTGCCAGCAGCTCGACCCGACGGGAGGGCTACACCTTC.

The chain joins TRBV14 to TRBJ2-7; the match to TRBD1 covers 9 bases. Trimming at V came to 10 bases and at J to 3 bases, leaving 10 bases not matched to a gene. CDR1 is SGHDN, CDR2 FVKESK, per germline. This CDR3 has 14 amino acids. Here the CDR3 reads CATAAGTGLYEQYF. For the CDR3, the DNA is TGTGCCACCGCCGCCGGGACAGGGCTCTACGAGCAGTACTTC. Supplemented by reference TRBV14 and TRBJ2-7, the full variable domain reads EAGVTQFPSHSVIEKGQTVTLRCDPISGHDNLYWYRRVMGKEIKFLLHFVKESKQDESGMPNNRFLAERTGGTYSTLKVQPAELEDSGVYFCATAAGTGLYEQYFGPGTRLTVT.